Below, one TCR beta chain is given with its context. This sample was taken from a study of blood T cell repertoires in COVID-19. Study details: Acute and convalescent COVID-19 samples came from the United States, Italy and Spain. T cells, B-cell-depleted T cells, or PBMCs provided the cDNA or gDNA that served as material.

Per the study methods: The authors estimated nucleated cell counts from reference gene primer amplification. Profiled with immunoSEQ multiplex PCR; TCRdb holds only in-frame clones, not every one. V, J and clone size are taken as reported in that table, and D and trimming were inferred from the DNA itself. The sample records fewer than 250,000 clones, nearly 90% being singletons. The CDR3 totals 14 residues. Germline V CDR1 and CDR2: KGHSH, LQKENI. J was trimmed by 6 bases and V by 3 bases; bases with no gene match: 2. The sequenced sample consisted of peripheral blood. This rearrangement joins TRBV18 to TRBJ1-2, with 12 positions matching TRBD1. This clonotype was obtained from a woman aged 35 to 49 who had recovered from COVID-19. The CDR3 region is CASSPGQGAHGYTF. As DNA, the CDR3 is TGTGCCAGCTCACCGGGACAGGGGGCTCATGGCTACACCTTC.